This T cell receptor beta chain came from a study of Graves' ophthalmopathy and Graves' hyperthyroidism (dated by TCRdb to 2016 to 2019). Study-level background: Peripheral blood was collected at initial diagnosis, prior to any treatment. After sampling, hyperthyroidism patients received methimazole starting at 30 mg daily, and ophthalmopathy patients received high-dose intravenous methylprednisolone. In total, 135 blood samples were TCR-sequenced: approximately 42 ophthalmopathy, around 75 hyperthyroidism and some 17 hyperthyroidism-to-ophthalmopathy patients. TCR beta repertoire signatures were used to distinguish Graves' ophthalmopathy from Graves' hyperthyroidism and to predict progression to ophthalmopathy. The 100 or so discovery patients were divided at random into training and test sets in a 7:3 ratio. In about six hyperthyroidism patients, T-cell repertoires of thyroid tissue and blood were compared. For independent validation, a separate cohort was made up of fewer than 20 hyperthyroidism patients plus 17 patients who later progressed from hyperthyroidism to ophthalmopathy. A discovery set of 95 to 100 patients (around 45 ophthalmopathy, 55 to 65 stable hyperthyroidism) was enrolled to explore V-J signatures distinguishing ophthalmopathy from hyperthyroidism. Summary of the overall study and its limitations: Most of the expanded thyroid clonotypes with a frequency above 0.001 were also detected in blood, and it was suggested that the thyroid immune response may be reflected by blood repertoires. The 13-signature model separated ophthalmopathy from stable hyperthyroidism with roughly 90% sensitivity and approximately 83% specificity in cross-validation, and 80%/75% in the test set. No statistical method was used to predetermine the sample size, and group allocation was not hidden from the investigators. In validation, the model predicted ophthalmopathy progression with 70.59% sensitivity and about 77% specificity; 12 predicted patients were CT-confirmed with GO in a median of about 6.1 months.

This clonotype was detected ten times or more. The target of this receptor is not known. It has no much larger one-base neighbor in the sample; base qualities were not kept. Ophthalmopathy patients had moderately to severely active disease, Clinical Activity Score of at least 3, NOSPECS grade of at least 4, and disease duration under 3 months. Patients with other autoimmune diseases, uncontrolled infections, pregnancy or lactation were excluded. Clinical symptoms, serum thyroxine, TRAb, thyroid ultrasound and orbital computed tomography were used for diagnosis. Ficoll-Paque density gradient centrifugation was used to isolate PBMCs from 8 to 10 ml of fresh peripheral blood. Total RNA was extracted using Trizol reagent, and RNA quality was checked on an Agilent 2100 Bioanalyzer. CDR1 SGHNT and CDR2 YENEEA are derived from the germline V gene. V was cut back by 4 bases and J by 0 bases, leaving a gap of 15 bases between them. The CDR3 runs 16 amino acids, cysteine and phenylalanine included. The DNA shown is the 48-base CDR3, in frame from base 1.

TCR beta CDR3 regions were amplified from RNA transcripts for repertoire sequencing. HTBI primers and the Qiagen OneStep RT-PCR kit were used in a first-round RT-PCR, which was followed by a second-round multiplex PCR, size selection and purification. Libraries were sequenced on an Illumina HiSeq2000 using paired-end 100 bp reads. Per the authors' processing: SOAPnuke was used for read processing, and reads with adapters, uncalled bases, a mean Phred below 15, or no exact constant-primer or identifier match were discarded. COPE v1.2.5 was used to merge the high-quality paired reads. Unique nucleotide sequences were defined as clonotypes and aligned to IMGT TRB V, D and J references using MiTCR v1.1. Only V-J combinations with frequency above 0.0001 were analysed, covering 98% to 99.2% of repertoires. For each V-J combination, a TCR clonal expansion and chaos score was defined as F50 clonal expansion divided by the chaos observed in the TCRdist matrix. Welch's t-statistics and random forest were used to reduce features to more than ten V-J combinations, which were fed into a naive Bayes classifier. The similarity between thyroid and blood repertoires was quantified using the Morisita-Horn index. TCRdb reran the public reads through fastp at Q25 and MiXCR, keeping productive beta chains. Rows with one shared CDR3 protein collapse into an entry with the most common genes and DNA. These V and J calls derive from TCRdb rather than the authors' analysis. The sample has 360,000 or so distinct CDR3 sequences on record, 18% of them singletons. The ten largest clones add up to 1.6% of the sample.

This clonotype was obtained from a woman under 30 with Graves' ophthalmopathy. Donor details come from another sample of the same person, matched by shared clones. In this chain, TRBV11-3 is recombined with TRBJ1-1; the D gene cannot be resolved reliably. Sequencing input: peripheral blood. This receptor has the CDR3 CASSSPLWQLNTEAFF. DNA sequence: TGTGCCAGCAGCTCGCCGCTCTGGCAGCTGAACACTGAAGCTTTCTTT. With all but the CDR3 taken from the reference TRBV11-3 and TRBJ1-1 genes, the full variable domain is: EAGVVQSPRYKIIEKKQPVAFWCNPISGHNTLYWYLQNLGQGPELLIRYENEEAVDDSQLPKDRFSAERLKGVDSTLKIQPAELGDSAVYLCASSSPLWQLNTEAFFGQGTRLTVV.